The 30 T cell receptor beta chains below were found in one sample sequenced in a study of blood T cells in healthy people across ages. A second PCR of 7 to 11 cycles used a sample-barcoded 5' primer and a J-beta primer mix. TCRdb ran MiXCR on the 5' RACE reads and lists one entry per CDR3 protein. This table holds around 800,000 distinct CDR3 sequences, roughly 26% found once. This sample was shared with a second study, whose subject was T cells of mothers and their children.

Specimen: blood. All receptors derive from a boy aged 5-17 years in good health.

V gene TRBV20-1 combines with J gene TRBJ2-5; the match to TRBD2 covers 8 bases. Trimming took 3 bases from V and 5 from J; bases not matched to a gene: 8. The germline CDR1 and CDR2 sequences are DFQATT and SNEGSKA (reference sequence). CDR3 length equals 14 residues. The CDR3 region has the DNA TGCAGTGCTAGTGGGACTAGGGGGAAGGAGACCCAGTACTTC. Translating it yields CSASGTRGKETQYF.

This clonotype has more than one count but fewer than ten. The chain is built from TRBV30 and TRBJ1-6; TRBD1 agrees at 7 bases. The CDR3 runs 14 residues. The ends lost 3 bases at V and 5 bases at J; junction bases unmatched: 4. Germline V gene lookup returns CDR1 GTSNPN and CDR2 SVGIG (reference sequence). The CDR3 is CAWSAGQDNSPLHF. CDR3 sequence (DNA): TGTGCCTGGAGCGCAGGACAGGATAATTCACCCCTCCACTTT.

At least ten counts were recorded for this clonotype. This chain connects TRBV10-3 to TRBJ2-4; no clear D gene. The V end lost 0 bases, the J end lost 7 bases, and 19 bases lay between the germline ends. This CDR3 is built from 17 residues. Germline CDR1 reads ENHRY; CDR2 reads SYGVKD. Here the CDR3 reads CAISESALLPVRNIQYF. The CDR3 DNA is TGTGCCATCAGTGAGTCGGCACTGCTCCCCGTCAGGAACATTCAGTACTTC.

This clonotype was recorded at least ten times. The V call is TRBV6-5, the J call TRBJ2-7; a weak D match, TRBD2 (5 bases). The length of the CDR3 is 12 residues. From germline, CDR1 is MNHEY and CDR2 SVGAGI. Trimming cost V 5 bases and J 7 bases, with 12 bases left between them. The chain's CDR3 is CASSGGLREQYF. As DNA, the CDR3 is TGTGCCAGCAGTGGCGGACTGCGGGAGCAGTACTTC.

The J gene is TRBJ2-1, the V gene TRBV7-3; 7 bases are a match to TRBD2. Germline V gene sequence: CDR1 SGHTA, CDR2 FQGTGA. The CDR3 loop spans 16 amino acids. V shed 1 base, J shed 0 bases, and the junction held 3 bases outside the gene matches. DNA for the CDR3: TGTGCCAGCAGCTTAAACGGCGGGAGCTCCTACAATGAGCAGTTCTTC. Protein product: CASSLNGGSSYNEQFF.

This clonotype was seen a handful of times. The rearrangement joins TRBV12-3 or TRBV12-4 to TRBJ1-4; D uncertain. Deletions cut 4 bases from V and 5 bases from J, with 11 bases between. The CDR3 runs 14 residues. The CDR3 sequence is CASSSPLGNEKLFF. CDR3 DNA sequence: TGTGCCAGCAGTTCCCCTTTGGGGAATGAAAAACTGTTTTTT.

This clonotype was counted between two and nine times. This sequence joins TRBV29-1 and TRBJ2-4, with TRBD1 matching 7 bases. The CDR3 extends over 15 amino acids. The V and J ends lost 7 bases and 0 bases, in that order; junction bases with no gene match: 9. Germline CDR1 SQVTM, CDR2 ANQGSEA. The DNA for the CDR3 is TGCAGCGCCTGGGGACAGATCCTAGCCAAAAACATTCAGTACTTC. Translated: CSAWGQILAKNIQYF.

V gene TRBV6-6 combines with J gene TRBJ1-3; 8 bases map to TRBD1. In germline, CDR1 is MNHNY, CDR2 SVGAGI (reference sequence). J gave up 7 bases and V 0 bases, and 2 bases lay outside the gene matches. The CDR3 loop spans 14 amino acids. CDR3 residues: CASSYSQGANTIYF. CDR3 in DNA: TGTGCCAGCAGTTACTCGCAGGGGGCGAACACCATATATTTT.

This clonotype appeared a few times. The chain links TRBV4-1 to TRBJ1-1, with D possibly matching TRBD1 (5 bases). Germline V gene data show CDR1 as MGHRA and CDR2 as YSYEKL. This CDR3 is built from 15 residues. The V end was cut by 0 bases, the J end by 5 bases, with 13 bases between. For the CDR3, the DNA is TGCGCCAGCAGCCAAGATAGGGGAAGGGGAACTGAAGCTTTCTTT. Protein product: CASSQDRGRGTEAFF.

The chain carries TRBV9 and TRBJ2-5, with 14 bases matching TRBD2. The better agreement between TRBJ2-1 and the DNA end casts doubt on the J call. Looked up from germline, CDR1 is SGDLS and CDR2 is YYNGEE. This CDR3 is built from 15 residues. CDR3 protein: CASSAEGLAGVEQFF. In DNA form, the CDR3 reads TGTGCCAGCAGCGCAGAGGGACTAGCGGGAGTCGAGCAGTTCTTC.

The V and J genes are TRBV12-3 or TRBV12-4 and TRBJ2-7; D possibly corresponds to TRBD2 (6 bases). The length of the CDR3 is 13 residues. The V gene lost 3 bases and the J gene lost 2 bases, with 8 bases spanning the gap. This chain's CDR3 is CASSFGEAYEQYF. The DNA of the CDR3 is TGTGCCAGCAGTTTCGGGGAGGCCTACGAGCAGTACTTC.

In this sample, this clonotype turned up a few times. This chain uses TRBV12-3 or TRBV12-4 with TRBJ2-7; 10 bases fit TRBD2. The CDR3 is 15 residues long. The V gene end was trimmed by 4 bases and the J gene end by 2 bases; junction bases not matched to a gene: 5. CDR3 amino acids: CASSYLAGAPYEQYF. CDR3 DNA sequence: TGTGCCAGCAGTTATCTAGCGGGGGCCCCCTACGAGCAGTACTTC.

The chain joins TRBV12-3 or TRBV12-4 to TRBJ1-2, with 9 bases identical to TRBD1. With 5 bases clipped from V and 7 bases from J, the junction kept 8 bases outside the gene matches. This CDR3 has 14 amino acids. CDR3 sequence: CASSLRDRASGYTF. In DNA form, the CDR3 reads TGTGCCAGCAGTCTCCGGGACAGGGCCTCTGGCTACACCTTC.

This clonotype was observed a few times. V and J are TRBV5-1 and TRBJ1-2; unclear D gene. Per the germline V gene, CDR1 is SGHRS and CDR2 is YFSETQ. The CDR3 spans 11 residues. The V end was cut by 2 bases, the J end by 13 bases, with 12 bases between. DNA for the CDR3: TGCGCCAGCAGCTTTAGGATTCAGCGCACCTTC. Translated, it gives CASSFRIQRTF.

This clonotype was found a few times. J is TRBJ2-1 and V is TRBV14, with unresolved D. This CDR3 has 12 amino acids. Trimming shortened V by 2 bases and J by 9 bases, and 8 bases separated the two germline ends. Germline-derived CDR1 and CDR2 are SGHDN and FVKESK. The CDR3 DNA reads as TGTGCCAGCAGCCAACAGTGGGGTGAGCAGTTCTTC. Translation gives CASSQQWGEQFF.

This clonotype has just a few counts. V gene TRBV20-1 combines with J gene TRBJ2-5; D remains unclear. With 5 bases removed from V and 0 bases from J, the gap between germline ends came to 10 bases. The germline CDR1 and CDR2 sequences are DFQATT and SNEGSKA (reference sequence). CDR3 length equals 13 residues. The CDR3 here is CSALPENQETQYF. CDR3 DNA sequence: TGCAGTGCTTTGCCCGAAAACCAAGAGACCCAGTACTTC.

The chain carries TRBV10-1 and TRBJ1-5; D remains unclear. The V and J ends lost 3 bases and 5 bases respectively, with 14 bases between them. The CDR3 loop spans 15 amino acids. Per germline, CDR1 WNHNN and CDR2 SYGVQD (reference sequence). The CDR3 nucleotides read TGCGCCAGCAGTGACTATCCCGGACCCCATCAGCCCCAGCATTTT. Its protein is CASSDYPGPHQPQHF.

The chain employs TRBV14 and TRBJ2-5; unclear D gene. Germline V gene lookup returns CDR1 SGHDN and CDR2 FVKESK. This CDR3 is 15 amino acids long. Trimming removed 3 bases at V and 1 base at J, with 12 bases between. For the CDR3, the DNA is TGTGCCAGCAGCCATGCAAAGACTGGCCAAGAGACCCAGTACTTC. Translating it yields CASSHAKTGQETQYF.

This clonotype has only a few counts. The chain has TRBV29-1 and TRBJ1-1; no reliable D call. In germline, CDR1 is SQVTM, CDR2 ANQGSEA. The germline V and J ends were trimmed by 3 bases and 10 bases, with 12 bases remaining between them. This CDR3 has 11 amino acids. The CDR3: CSVEERQVAFF. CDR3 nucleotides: TGCAGCGTTGAGGAGCGGCAGGTAGCTTTCTTT. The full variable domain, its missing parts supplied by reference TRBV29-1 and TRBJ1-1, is SAVISQKPSRDICQRGTSLTIQCQVDSQVTMMFWYRQQPGQSLTLIATANQGSEATYESGFVIDKFPISRPNLTFSTLTVSNMSPEDSSIYLCSVEERQVAFFGQGTRLTVV.

CDR3 amino acids: CASSRRVLDNYGYTF. The CDR3 DNA is TGTGCCAGCAGCCGCCGGGTCCTTGACAACTATGGCTACACCTTC. The chain has TRBV4-2 and TRBJ1-2; D call uncertain. The V end was cut by 4 bases, the J end by 2 bases, with 14 bases between. Germline assignment: CDR1 LGHNA and CDR2 YNFKEQ. The CDR3 covers 15 residues.

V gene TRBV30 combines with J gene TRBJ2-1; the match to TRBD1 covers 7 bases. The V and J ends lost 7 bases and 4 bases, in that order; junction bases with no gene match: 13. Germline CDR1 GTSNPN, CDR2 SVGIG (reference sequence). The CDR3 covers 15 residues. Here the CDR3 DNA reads TGTGCCTACCAACCGAAGAGGGGGCCGTACAATGAGCAGTTCTTC. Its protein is CAYQPKRGPYNEQFF.

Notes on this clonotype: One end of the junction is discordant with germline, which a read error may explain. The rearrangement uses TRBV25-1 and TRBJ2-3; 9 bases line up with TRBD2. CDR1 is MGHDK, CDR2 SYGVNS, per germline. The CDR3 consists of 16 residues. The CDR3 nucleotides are TGTGCCTGCAGTGAATTTAGCGGGAGAAGCACAGATACGCAGTATTTT. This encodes CACSEFSGRSTDTQYF. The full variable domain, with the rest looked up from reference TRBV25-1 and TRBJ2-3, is EADIYQTPRYLVIGTGKKITLECSQTMGHDKMYWYQQDPGMELHLIHYSYGVNSTEKGDLSSESTVSRIRTEHFPLTLESARPSHTSQYLCACSEFSGRSTDTQYFGPGTRLTVL.

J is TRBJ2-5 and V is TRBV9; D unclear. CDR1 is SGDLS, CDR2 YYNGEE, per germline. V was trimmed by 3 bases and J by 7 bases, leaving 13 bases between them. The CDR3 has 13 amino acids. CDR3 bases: TGTGCCAGCAGCGGTGGGGATATGGTGACCCAGTACTTC. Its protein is CASSGGDMVTQYF.

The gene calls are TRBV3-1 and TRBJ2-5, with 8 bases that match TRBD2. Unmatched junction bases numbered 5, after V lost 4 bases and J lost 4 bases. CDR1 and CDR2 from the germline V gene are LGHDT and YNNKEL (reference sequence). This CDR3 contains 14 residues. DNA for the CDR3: TGTGCCAGCAGCCTTGGACTAGCCGCAGAGACCCAGTACTTC. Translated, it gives CASSLGLAAETQYF.

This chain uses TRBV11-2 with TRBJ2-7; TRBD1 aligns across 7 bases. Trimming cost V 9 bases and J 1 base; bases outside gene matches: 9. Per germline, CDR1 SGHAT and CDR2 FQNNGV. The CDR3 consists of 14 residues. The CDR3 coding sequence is TGTGCCAGTAGAACCAAGACAGGGTCCTACGAGCAGTACTTC. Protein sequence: CASRTKTGSYEQYF. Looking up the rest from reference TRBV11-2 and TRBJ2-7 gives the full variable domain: EAGVAQSPRYKIIEKRQSVAFWCNPISGHATLYWYQQILGQGPKLLIQFQNNGVVDDSQLPKDRFSAERLKGVDSTLKIQPAKLEDSAVYLCASRTKTGSYEQYFGPGTRLTVT.

The CDR3: CASSLQYAYEQYF. The CDR3, as DNA: TGCGCCAGCAGCTTGCAATATGCCTACGAGCAGTACTTC. This chain uses TRBV5-1 with TRBJ2-7; D not resolved. The length of the CDR3 is 13 residues. Germline V lookup: CDR1 SGHRS, CDR2 YFSETQ. Trimming took 1 base from V and 2 from J, leaving 7 bases between them.

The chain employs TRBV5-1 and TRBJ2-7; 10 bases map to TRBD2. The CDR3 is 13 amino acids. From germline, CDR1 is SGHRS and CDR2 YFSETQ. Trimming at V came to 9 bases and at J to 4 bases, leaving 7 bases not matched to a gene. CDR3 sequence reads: CATRRLAGYEQYF. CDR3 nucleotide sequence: TGCGCCACCAGAAGACTAGCGGGTTACGAGCAGTACTTC.

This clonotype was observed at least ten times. The CDR3 DNA is TGTGCCAGCAAGGGCCGGTCATTAGCCAAAAACATTCAGTACTTC. Translation gives CASKGRSLAKNIQYF. This chain connects TRBV28 to TRBJ2-4, with no clear D. Trimming left V 7 bases short and J 0 bases short, with 13 bases between. This CDR3 region has 15 residues. The germline V gene encodes CDR1 MDHEN and CDR2 SYDVKM.

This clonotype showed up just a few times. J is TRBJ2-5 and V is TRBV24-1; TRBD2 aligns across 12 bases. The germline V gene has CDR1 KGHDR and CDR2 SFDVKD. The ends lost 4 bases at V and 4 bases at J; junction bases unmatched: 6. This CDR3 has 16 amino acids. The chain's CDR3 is CATSDPTSGGGETQYF. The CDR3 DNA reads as TGTGCCACCAGTGACCCGACTAGCGGGGGTGGAGAGACCCAGTACTTC.

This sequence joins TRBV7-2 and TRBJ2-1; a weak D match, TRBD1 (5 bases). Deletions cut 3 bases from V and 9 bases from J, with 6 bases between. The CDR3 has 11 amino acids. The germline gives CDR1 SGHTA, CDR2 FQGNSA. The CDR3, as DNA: TGTGCCAGCAGCTTCAGGGTTGAGCAGTTCTTC. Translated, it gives CASSFRVEQFF.